A selection of T cell receptor beta chains follows, all from one sample in a study of T cells in Graves' hyperthyroidism and ophthalmopathy. Via MiXCR, TCRdb re-called the multiplex PCR reads, giving one row per CDR3 protein. The repertoire includes fewer than 750,000 distinct CDR3 sequences, 40% to 55% of them detected once, and around 7.7% sits in the top ten. The sequenced material came from peripheral blood or thyroid tissue (not recorded which). The source is a woman between 18 and 29 years old with Graves' hyperthyroidism. CDR3s include the opening cysteine and the closing phenylalanine or tryptophan. Each record gives: V gene, clone size, J gene, D gene, CDR3 DNA, CDR3 protein. A D gene is named only where the DNA matches it firmly. Only some rows state a clone size, as once, few, many or a class for expanded clones.

v_gene: TRBV6-5
abundance: many
j_gene: TRBJ2-7
d_gene: NA
CDR3nt: TGTGCCAGCAGTTACAGGGGGTCCTCCTACGAGCAGTACTTC
CDR3aa: CASSYRGSSYEQYF

v_gene: TRBV15
abundance: many
j_gene: TRBJ2-7
d_gene: NA
CDR3nt: TGTGCCACCAGCAGAGAGATATCTGGCTACGAGCAGTACTTC
CDR3aa: CATSREISGYEQYF

v_gene: TRBV29-1
abundance: few
j_gene: TRBJ1-5
d_gene: TRBD1
CDR3nt: TGCAGCGTTGGAGGTCGACAGGGGGGGCAGCCCCAGCATTTT
CDR3aa: CSVGGRQGGQPQHF

v_gene: TRBV10-3
abundance: NA
j_gene: TRBJ2-7
d_gene: TRBD1
CDR3nt: TGTGCCATCACGGACAGGGAGGCCGATGAGCAGTACTTC
CDR3aa: CAITDREADEQYF

v_gene: TRBV2
abundance: NA
j_gene: TRBJ2-7
d_gene: NA
CDR3nt: TGTGCCAGCAGGGAGGGCGGAAACGAGCAGTACTTC
CDR3aa: CASREGGNEQYF

v_gene: TRBV29-1
abundance: few
j_gene: TRBJ2-7
d_gene: NA
CDR3nt: TGCAGCTTATGGGACGGTTCCTACGAGCAGTACTTC
CDR3aa: CSLWDGSYEQYF

v_gene: TRBV5-6
abundance: NA
j_gene: TRBJ1-1
d_gene: TRBD1
CDR3nt: TGTGCCAGCAGCTTTATGACAGGGGGGAACACTGAAGCTTTCTTT
CDR3aa: CASSFMTGGNTEAFF

v_gene: TRBV29-1
abundance: many
j_gene: TRBJ1-1
d_gene: NA
CDR3nt: TGCAGCGTTGAACGGAGAATGAACACTGAAGCTTTCTTT
CDR3aa: CSVERRMNTEAFF

v_gene: TRBV3-1
abundance: many
j_gene: TRBJ2-5
d_gene: NA
CDR3nt: TGTGCCAGCACAGGGTTCCAAGTCTGGGACTTC
CDR3aa: CASTGFQVWDF

v_gene: TRBV11-1
abundance: few
j_gene: TRBJ2-7
d_gene: NA
CDR3nt: TGTGCCAGCAGCCTACGAGGGAGTGGTTACGAGCAGTACTTC
CDR3aa: CASSLRGSGYEQYF

v_gene: TRBV2
abundance: many
j_gene: TRBJ1-5
d_gene: NA
CDR3nt: TGTGCCAGCGGTGGTCCAGTAAGCAATCAGCCCCAGCATTTT
CDR3aa: CASGGPVSNQPQHF

v_gene: TRBV10-3
abundance: many
j_gene: TRBJ1-2
d_gene: TRBD1
CDR3nt: TGTGCCATCAGTGAGATGTGGGACAGGGGGCAGTCTGGCTACACCTTC
CDR3aa: CAISEMWDRGQSGYTF

v_gene: TRBV2
abundance: many
j_gene: TRBJ2-7
d_gene: TRBD2
CDR3nt: TGTGCCAGCAGTGGAGGAGGGACTAGATGGTACGAGCAGTACTTC
CDR3aa: CASSGGGTRWYEQYF

v_gene: TRBV6-2/TRBV6-3
abundance: NA
j_gene: TRBJ2-1
d_gene: TRBD1
CDR3nt: TGTGCCAGCGGAGGACAGGGCCAGCAGTTCTTC
CDR3aa: CASGGQGQQFF

v_gene: TRBV12-3/TRBV12-4
abundance: few
j_gene: TRBJ2-3
d_gene: TRBD2
CDR3nt: TGTGCCAGCACCCTGACTAGCGGGAGGACAGATACGCAGTATTTT
CDR3aa: CASTLTSGRTDTQYF

v_gene: TRBV10-3
abundance: NA
j_gene: TRBJ1-1
d_gene: TRBD1
CDR3nt: TGTGCCCTCAGGGACAGGATGAACACTGAAGCTTTCTTT
CDR3aa: CALRDRMNTEAFF

v_gene: TRBV5-1
abundance: many
j_gene: TRBJ1-2
d_gene: TRBD1
CDR3nt: TGCGCCAGTACCACGGACAGGTTTGACGGTGGCTACACCTTC
CDR3aa: CASTTDRFDGGYTF

v_gene: TRBV27
abundance: NA
j_gene: TRBJ1-5
d_gene: NA
CDR3nt: TGTGCCAGCAGTTTATTGGGGGGCCATCAGCCCCAGCATTTT
CDR3aa: CASSLLGGHQPQHF

v_gene: TRBV20-1
abundance: NA
j_gene: TRBJ1-2
d_gene: NA
CDR3nt: TGCAGTGCTAGAGAGGCAGGGGAAAATGGCTACACCTTC
CDR3aa: CSAREAGENGYTF

v_gene: TRBV7-9
abundance: NA
j_gene: TRBJ1-5
d_gene: NA
CDR3nt: TGTGCCAGCAGCTCCCAGGGTGGAGCGCTCGAGCATTTT
CDR3aa: CASSSQGGALEHF

v_gene: TRBV7-9
abundance: once
j_gene: TRBJ2-5
d_gene: NA
CDR3nt: TGCGCCAGCAGCCAAGGCGCGCAGGGCCCCTGGGAGACCCAGTACTTC
CDR3aa: CASSQGAQGPWETQYF

v_gene: TRBV12-3/TRBV12-4
abundance: few
j_gene: TRBJ2-5
d_gene: TRBD2
CDR3nt: TGTGCCAGCAGTTACGGACTAGCCATCGGAGCGGGGTACTTC
CDR3aa: CASSYGLAIGAGYF

v_gene: TRBV27
abundance: many
j_gene: TRBJ2-7
d_gene: NA
CDR3nt: TGTGCCAGCAGCTATAAGGGTGGCGAGCAGTACTTC
CDR3aa: CASSYKGGEQYF

v_gene: TRBV7-9
abundance: NA
j_gene: TRBJ2-7
d_gene: TRBD2
CDR3nt: TGTGCCAGCAGCTATAGCGGGACCCAAATCGACTACGAGCAGTACTTC
CDR3aa: CASSYSGTQIDYEQYF

v_gene: TRBV10-3
abundance: few
j_gene: TRBJ1-2
d_gene: TRBD1
CDR3nt: TGTGCCATCAGGGACAGGGCATTCGCCAACTATGGCTACACCTTC
CDR3aa: CAIRDRAFANYGYTF

v_gene: TRBV10-2
abundance: many
j_gene: TRBJ2-2
d_gene: NA
CDR3nt: TGCGCCAGCACCAGGAGATCCTTCGGGGAGCTGTTTTTT
CDR3aa: CASTRRSFGELFF

v_gene: TRBV7-2
abundance: many
j_gene: TRBJ1-1
d_gene: NA
CDR3nt: TGTGCCAGCAGCTTTTTTACTGAAGCTTTCTTT
CDR3aa: CASSFFTEAFF

v_gene: TRBV7-2
abundance: NA
j_gene: TRBJ1-2
d_gene: NA
CDR3nt: TGTGCCAGCAGCGTTGGCCGCGTAGCTAACTATGGCTACACCTTC
CDR3aa: CASSVGRVANYGYTF

v_gene: TRBV20-1
abundance: NA
j_gene: TRBJ2-2
d_gene: NA
CDR3nt: TGCAGTGCTAGGCCCAGACCGAACACCGGGGAGCTGTTTTTT
CDR3aa: CSARPRPNTGELFF

v_gene: TRBV29-1
abundance: once
j_gene: TRBJ2-7
d_gene: TRBD1
CDR3nt: TGCAGCGTTCGCCGAGGACAGGGGTACCACGAGCAGTACTTC
CDR3aa: CSVRRGQGYHEQYF

v_gene: TRBV10-3
abundance: NA
j_gene: TRBJ1-2
d_gene: TRBD1
CDR3nt: TGTGCCATCAGTGAAGGACAGGGCGGGAATGGCTACACCTTC
CDR3aa: CAISEGQGGNGYTF

v_gene: TRBV7-3
abundance: NA
j_gene: TRBJ2-1
d_gene: NA
CDR3nt: TGTGCCAGCAGCCTGACGGCGTTGAGTGAGCAGTTCTTC
CDR3aa: CASSLTALSEQFF

v_gene: TRBV10-3
abundance: many
j_gene: TRBJ1-1
d_gene: TRBD1
CDR3nt: TGTGCCATCAACATTAGGGAGGGGGCGCGTACTGAAGCTTTCTTT
CDR3aa: CAINIREGARTEAFF

v_gene: TRBV7-2
abundance: few
j_gene: TRBJ2-7
d_gene: TRBD2
CDR3nt: TGTGCCAGCAGCACTTGGGGTAGCGGGAGATACGAGCAGTACTTC
CDR3aa: CASSTWGSGRYEQYF

v_gene: TRBV10-3
abundance: NA
j_gene: TRBJ2-7
d_gene: NA
CDR3nt: TGTGCCATCAGTGACCCCTTGACGAGCTACGAGCAGTACTTC
CDR3aa: CAISDPLTSYEQYF

v_gene: TRBV7-2
abundance: few
j_gene: TRBJ2-7
d_gene: TRBD2
CDR3nt: TGTGCCAGCAGCTTAGGGCTAGCGGGGAGCAATGAGCAGTACTTC
CDR3aa: CASSLGLAGSNEQYF

v_gene: TRBV7-9
abundance: few
j_gene: TRBJ2-2
d_gene: NA
CDR3nt: TGTGCCAGCAGCTTATGGTCCCGCCTCGGGGAGCTGTTTTTT
CDR3aa: CASSLWSRLGELFF

v_gene: TRBV7-6
abundance: many
j_gene: TRBJ2-5
d_gene: NA
CDR3nt: TGTGCCAGCAGCTTAAGTTCTGTACAAGAGACCCAGTACTTC
CDR3aa: CASSLSSVQETQYF